The present TCR beta chain was sequenced within a study of T cell repertoires and Cas9 in healthy adults. Germline CDR1 is SQVTM and CDR2 is ANQGSEA. The CDR3 spans 15 residues. V lost 6 bases to trimming and J lost 4 bases, with 21 bases between them. The data were produced by immunoSEQ multiplex PCR, yet TCRdb's version contains in-frame clones alone and is incomplete. Of about 15,000 clones listed, approximately 88% are singletons. This receptor was taken from a human donor in good health. The rearrangement links TRBV29-1 to TRBJ1-2; D uncertain. The sequenced sample was Tregs (CD4+, CD25+, CD127-, CD137-, CD154-) from PBMCs; culture status not recorded. The DNA for the CDR3 is TGCAGCGTGCCCCCGAGATCGGGCGGAACCTATGGCTACACCTTC. Translated: CSVPPRSGGTYGYTF. The variable domain in full, with the rest retrieved from reference TRBV29-1 and TRBJ1-2, is SAVISQKPSRDICQRGTSLTIQCQVDSQVTMMFWYRQQPGQSLTLIATANQGSEATYESGFVIDKFPISRPNLTFSTLTVSNMSPEDSSIYLCSVPPRSGGTYGYTFGSGTRLTVV.